The source of this TCR beta chain is a study of blood T cell repertoires in COVID-19. Study-level information: Researchers got acute and convalescent COVID-19 samples from the United States, Italy and Spain.

Trimming stripped 6 bases from V and 6 bases from J, with 21 bases between. CDR1 and CDR2 (germline): MNHEY, SVGAGI. This CDR3 has 15 amino acids. Using immunoSEQ multiplex PCR, the repertoire was profiled, and TCRdb retains in-frame clones only, with some absent. The sample lists hundreds of thousands of clones; roughly four fifths were seen once. Sequencing input: PBMCs or T cells enriched from blood (not recorded which). The TCR originated in a woman aged 35 to 49 who had been exposed to COVID-19. The V call is TRBV6-5, the J call TRBJ2-7, with a tentative D call TRBD1 (6 bases). In nucleotides, the CDR3 is TGTGCCAGCAGCCCAATAGGAGGACAGCCTTCCGAGCAGTACTTC. As protein: CASSPIGGQPSEQYF.